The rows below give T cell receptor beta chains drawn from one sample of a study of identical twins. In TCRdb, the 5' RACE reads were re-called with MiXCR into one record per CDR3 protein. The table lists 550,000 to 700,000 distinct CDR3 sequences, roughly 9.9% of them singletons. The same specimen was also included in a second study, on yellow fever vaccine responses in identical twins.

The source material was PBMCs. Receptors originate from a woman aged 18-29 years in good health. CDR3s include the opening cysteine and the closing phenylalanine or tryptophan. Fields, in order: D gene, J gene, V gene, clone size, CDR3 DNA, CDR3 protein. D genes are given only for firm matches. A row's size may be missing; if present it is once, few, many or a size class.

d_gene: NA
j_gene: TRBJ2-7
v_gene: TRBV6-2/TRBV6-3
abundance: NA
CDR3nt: TGTGCCAGCAGTTACGGCCTAAGGGAGCAGTACTTC
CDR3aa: CASSYGLREQYF

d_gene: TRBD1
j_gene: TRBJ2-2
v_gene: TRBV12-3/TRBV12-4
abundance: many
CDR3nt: TGTGCCAGCAGTTTGACAGGGGGGAACACCGGGGAGCTGTTTTTT
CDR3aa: CASSLTGGNTGELFF

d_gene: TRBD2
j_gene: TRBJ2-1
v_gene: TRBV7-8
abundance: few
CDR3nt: TGTGCCAGCAGCCCGCGACTAGCCGCGGGCAATGAGCAGTTCTTC
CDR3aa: CASSPRLAAGNEQFF

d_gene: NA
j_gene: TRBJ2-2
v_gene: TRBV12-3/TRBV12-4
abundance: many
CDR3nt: TGTGCCAGCAGTCCCCTAAGAACCGGGGAGCTGTTTTTT
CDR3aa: CASSPLRTGELFF

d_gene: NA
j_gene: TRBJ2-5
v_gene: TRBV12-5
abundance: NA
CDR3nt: TGTGCTAGTGGTCCGTCCGGCAGGTCCCAGTACTTC
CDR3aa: CASGPSGRSQYF

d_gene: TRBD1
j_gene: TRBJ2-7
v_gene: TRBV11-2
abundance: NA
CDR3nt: TGTGCCAGCAGCCCCCGCCGGGACAGCTACGAGCAGTACTTC
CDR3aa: CASSPRRDSYEQYF

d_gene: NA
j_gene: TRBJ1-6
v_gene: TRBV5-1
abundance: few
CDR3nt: TGCGCCAGCAGCTTGGTATCAGCGGCCGTAAATTCACCCCTCCACTTT
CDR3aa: CASSLVSAAVNSPLHF

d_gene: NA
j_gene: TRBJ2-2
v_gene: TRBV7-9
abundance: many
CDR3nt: TGTGCCAGCAGCCACACCGGTGCACTCGCGAACACCGGGGAGCTGTTTTTT
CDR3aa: CASSHTGALANTGELFF

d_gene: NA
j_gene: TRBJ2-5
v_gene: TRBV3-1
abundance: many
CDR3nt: TGTGCCAGCAGCCAAGACTGGGGGAAGACCCAGTACTTC
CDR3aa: CASSQDWGKTQYF

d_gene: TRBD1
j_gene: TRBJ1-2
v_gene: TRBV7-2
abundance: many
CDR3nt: TGTGCCAGCAGCTCGGACAGGGGTAGAGTCTATGGCTACACCTTC
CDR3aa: CASSSDRGRVYGYTF

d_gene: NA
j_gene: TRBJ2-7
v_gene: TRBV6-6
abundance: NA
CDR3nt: TGTGCCAGCAGTTATAACTCTCTCTACGAGCAGTACTTC
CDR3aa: CASSYNSLYEQYF

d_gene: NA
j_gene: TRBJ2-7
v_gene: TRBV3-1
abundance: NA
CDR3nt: TGTGCCAGCAGCCAAGGGGTTTGGCAGTACTTC
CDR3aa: CASSQGVWQYF

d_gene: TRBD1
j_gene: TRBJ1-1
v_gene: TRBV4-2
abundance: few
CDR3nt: TGTGCCAGCAGCACCCACAGGGGGAACACTGAAGCTTTCTTT
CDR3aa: CASSTHRGNTEAFF

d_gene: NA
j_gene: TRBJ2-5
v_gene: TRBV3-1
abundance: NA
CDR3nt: TGTGCCAGCAGCCGTAGAGACTACCCTACTCCCGAGACCCAGTACTTC
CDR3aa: CASSRRDYPTPETQYF

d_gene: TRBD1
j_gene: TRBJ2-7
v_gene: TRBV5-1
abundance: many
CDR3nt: TGCGCCAGCAGCCGACCAGGGGACAGGGGGAGCGAGCAGTACTTC
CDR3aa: CASSRPGDRGSEQYF

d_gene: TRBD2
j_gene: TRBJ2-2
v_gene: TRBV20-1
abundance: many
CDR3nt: TGCAGTGCTAGAGTTATACTAGCGGGAGAACCGAACACCGGGGAGCTGTTTTTT
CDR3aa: CSARVILAGEPNTGELFF

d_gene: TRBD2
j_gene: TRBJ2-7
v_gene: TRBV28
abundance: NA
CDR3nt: TGTGCCAGCACTTTAAGTAGCGGGAGAGACTACGAGCAGTACTTC
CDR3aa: CASTLSSGRDYEQYF

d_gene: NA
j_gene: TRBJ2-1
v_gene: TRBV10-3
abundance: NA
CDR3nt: TGTGCCATCAGTGAGTCGGGGAATCGGTTCTTC
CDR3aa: CAISESGNRFF

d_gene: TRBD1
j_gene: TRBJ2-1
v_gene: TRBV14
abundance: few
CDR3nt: TGTGCCAGCAGCCTGCCGTCTTACAGGGGGGCCCACAATGAGCAGTTCTTC
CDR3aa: CASSLPSYRGAHNEQFF

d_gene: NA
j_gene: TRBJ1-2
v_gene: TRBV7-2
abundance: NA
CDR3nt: TGTGCCAGCAGCTTGTTACAGGGTCGGTCTGGCTACACCTTC
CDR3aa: CASSLLQGRSGYTF

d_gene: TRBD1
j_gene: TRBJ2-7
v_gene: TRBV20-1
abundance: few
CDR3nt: TGCAGTGCTAGAGAAAAAGGACAGGGTCTCTACGAGCAGTACTTC
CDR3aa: CSAREKGQGLYEQYF

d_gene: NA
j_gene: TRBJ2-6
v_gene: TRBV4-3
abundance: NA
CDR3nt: TGCGCCAGCAGCCAAGATTGGGGGCTTAACTCTGGGGCCAACGTCCTGACTTTC
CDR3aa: CASSQDWGLNSGANVLTF

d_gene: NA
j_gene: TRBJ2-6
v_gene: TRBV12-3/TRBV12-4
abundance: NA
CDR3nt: TGTGCCAGCACCTTAGGGCCCGGGCTGGGGACTGGGGCCAACGTCCTGACTTTC
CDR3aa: CASTLGPGLGTGANVLTF

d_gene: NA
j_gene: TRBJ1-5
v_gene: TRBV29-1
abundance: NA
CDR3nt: TGCAGCGTTTTACCGGGTCCGAATCAGCCCCAGCATTTT
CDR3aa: CSVLPGPNQPQHF

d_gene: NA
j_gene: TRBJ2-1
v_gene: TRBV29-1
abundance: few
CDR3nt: TGCAGCGTCGTTATGTACCGTGATGAGCAGTTCTTC
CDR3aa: CSVVMYRDEQFF

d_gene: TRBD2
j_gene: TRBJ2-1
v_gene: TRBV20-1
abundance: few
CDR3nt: TGCAGTGCTGACCCCAGCGGGAGGAAATACAATGAGCAGTTCTTC
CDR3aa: CSADPSGRKYNEQFF

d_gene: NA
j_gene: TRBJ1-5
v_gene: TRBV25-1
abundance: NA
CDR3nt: TGTGCCAGCAGTGAATACAGGGGCAATCAGCCCCAGCATTTT
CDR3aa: CASSEYRGNQPQHF

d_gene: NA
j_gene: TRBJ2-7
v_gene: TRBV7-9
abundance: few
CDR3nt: TGTGCCAGCAGCTTGGTCCGGGAGCCACGGCGCGGCGAGCAGTACTTC
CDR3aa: CASSLVREPRRGEQYF

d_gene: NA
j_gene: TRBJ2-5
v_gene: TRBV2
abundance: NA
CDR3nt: TGTGCCAGCAGTGATCAGCCAGGGTCAGAGACCCAGTACTTC
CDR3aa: CASSDQPGSETQYF